The rows below give T cell receptor beta chains drawn from one sample of a study of cytomegalovirus exposure and HLA in healthy donors. Sequencing used immunoSEQ multiplex PCR; TCRdb keeps in-frame clones, though not all of them. The sample shows roughly 95,000 clones, 85% of them seen only once. The sample consisted of PBMCs. These receptors were taken from a man aged 18 to 30 in good health and CMV-seropositive. Both conserved end residues are part of each CDR3. The D gene is left open where the match is weak. Clone size is shown for a subset of rows, as once, few, many or a class of expanded clone.

d_gene,abundance,v_gene,j_gene,CDR3nt,CDR3aa
TRBD2,-,TRBV7-6,TRBJ2-1,TGTGCCAGCAGCTCTAGCGGCGGCCCTTCCTACAATGAGCAGTTCTTC,CASSSSGGPSYNEQFF
TRBD2,-,TRBV7-3,TRBJ2-1,TGTGCCAGCAGCTTGCGACTAGCGGGAGTCAATGAGCAGTTCTTC,CASSLRLAGVNEQFF
-,-,TRBV5-4,TRBJ2-1,TGTGCCAGCAGCTACCGACTTGCCGAGTACAATGAGCAGTTCTTC,CASSYRLAEYNEQFF
-,-,TRBV6-1,TRBJ2-3,TGTGCCAGCAGTAAGAACAGGGACGATACGCAGTATTTT,CASSKNRDDTQYF
-,-,TRBV6-1,TRBJ2-7,TGTGCCAGCAGTGCCATAGCGGTTGACTACGAGCAGTACTTC,CASSAIAVDYEQYF
TRBD1,-,TRBV6-1,TRBJ1-5,TGTGCCAGCAGCCGAGGGGGCGAACATCAGCCCCAGCATTTT,CASSRGGEHQPQHF
TRBD2,-,TRBV7-6,TRBJ2-1,TGTGCCAGCAGCTTATACGGGGGGGAGAATGAGCAGTTCTTC,CASSLYGGENEQFF
-,-,TRBV13,TRBJ1-2,TGTGCCAGCAGCCCGGGGGGACTGCTCGGGGTCGGCTACACCTTC,CASSPGGLLGVGYTF
TRBD2,-,TRBV6-5,TRBJ2-7,TGTGCCAGCAGTTACTCGAGCGGGAGCTACGAGCAGTACTTC,CASSYSSGSYEQYF
-,-,TRBV6-1,TRBJ2-3,TGTGCCAGCAGTGTTGGAGGGCCCGGGGATACGCAGTATTTT,CASSVGGPGDTQYF
-,large,TRBV29-1,TRBJ2-1,TGCAGCGTTGAAAGGAGTGCTGGGAATGAGCAGTTCTTC,CSVERSAGNEQFF
-,-,TRBV7-8,TRBJ1-5,TGTGCCAGCAGCTTAGCGGGGTGGGGGGGATTCGATCAGCCCCAGCATTTT,CASSLAGWGGFDQPQHF
TRBD2,-,TRBV7-2,TRBJ2-7,TGTGCCAGCAGCTTAGGTAGCGGGATCGGCGAGCAGTACTTC,CASSLGSGIGEQYF
-,-,TRBV30,TRBJ2-2,TGTGCCTGGAGTGGCGGGCCCGGGGAGCTGTTTTTT,CAWSGGPGELFF
TRBD2,few,TRBV28,TRBJ2-7,TGTGCCAGCAGGGCGGGAGGGGATACCTACGAGCAGTACTTC,CASRAGGDTYEQYF
-,once,TRBV18,TRBJ2-3,TGTGCCAGCTCACCGAATAGCGAGGCAGCAGATACGCAGTATTTT,CASSPNSEAADTQYF
-,-,TRBV30,TRBJ1-5,TGTGCCTGGAGTGTACAAAGGGGGCCCCAGCATTTT,CAWSVQRGPQHF
-,-,TRBV6-1,TRBJ2-7,TGTGCCAGCAGTGCGGGTAGCTCCTACGAGCAGTACTTC,CASSAGSSYEQYF
-,-,TRBV11-2,TRBJ1-3,TGTGCCAGCAGCCTGGGAGGCTCTGGAAACACCATATATTTT,CASSLGGSGNTIYF
-,-,TRBV9,TRBJ1-1,TGTGCCAGCAGCGCTCCACAGGGGAACACTGAAGCTTTCTTT,CASSAPQGNTEAFF
TRBD2,-,TRBV28,TRBJ2-5,TGTGCCAGCCGCCTTGGGCGGGAGCAGACCCAGTACTTC,CASRLGREQTQYF
TRBD1,-,TRBV28,TRBJ2-1,TGTGCCAGCAGCAGCCGGGACAGGGGGTTCGATGAGCAGTTCTTC,CASSSRDRGFDEQFF
-,-,TRBV7-9,TRBJ2-7,TGTGCCAGCAGCTTTAACCGAGGGGGGGTCTACGAGCAGTACTTC,CASSFNRGGVYEQYF
-,once,TRBV4-1,TRBJ2-2,TGCGCCAGCAGCCAAGCGGGGACACCGAGCACCGGGGAGCTGTTTTTT,CASSQAGTPSTGELFF
TRBD1,-,TRBV30,TRBJ1-5,TGTGCCTGGGGGACAGGGGCTCAGCCCCAGCATTTT,CAWGTGAQPQHF
TRBD2,-,TRBV10-3,TRBJ2-3,TGTGCCATCAGGGGGACTAGCGGGTACACAGATACGCAGTATTTT,CAIRGTSGYTDTQYF
-,-,TRBV10-3,TRBJ2-7,TGTGCCATCAGTGAGAGAGATTTCTACGAGCAGTACTTC,CAISERDFYEQYF
-,-,TRBV25-1,TRBJ2-3,TGTGCCAGCACGGACAGACGATTTAGCACAGATACGCAGTATTTT,CASTDRRFSTDTQYF
TRBD2,-,TRBV19,TRBJ2-2,TGTGCCAGTAAAGGACTAGCGGGGACCATGGGGGAGCTGTTTTTT,CASKGLAGTMGELFF
-,-,TRBV6-6,TRBJ1-2,TGTGCCAGCAGTTACCCGAATGACCGGGGTAGAGGCTACACCTTC,CASSYPNDRGRGYTF
-,once,TRBV5-1,TRBJ2-7,TGCGCCAGCAGCGCCGACCAGAGCGGCGGCTACGAGCAGTACTTC,CASSADQSGGYEQYF
TRBD1,-,TRBV28,TRBJ1-2,TGTGCCAGCAGTTCACAGGGGGATCTCCACGGCTACACCTTC,CASSSQGDLHGYTF
-,-,TRBV5-6,TRBJ1-5,TGTGCCAGCAGCTTGGCGAGCAATCAGCCCCAGCATTTT,CASSLASNQPQHF
TRBD1,-,TRBV4-1,TRBJ1-1,TGCGCCAGCAGCCTCTCCGGGACAGGGGGTTACACTGAAGCTTTCTTT,CASSLSGTGGYTEAFF
-,-,TRBV27,TRBJ2-3,TGTGCCAGCAGTTTATTTCAGGCTAGCACAGATACGCAGTATTTT,CASSLFQASTDTQYF
TRBD1,-,TRBV27,TRBJ2-7,TGTGCCAGCAGCTCTAACGAGAGGGGGCGAACCTACGAGCAGTACTTC,CASSSNERGRTYEQYF
TRBD2,-,TRBV4-2,TRBJ2-1,TGTGCCAGCAGTGCGGGAGCCGATGAGCAGTTCTTC,CASSAGADEQFF
TRBD1,-,TRBV2,TRBJ1-1,TGTGCCAGCAGACCTACAGGGGGCACTGAAGCTTTCTTT,CASRPTGGTEAFF
-,-,TRBV7-3,TRBJ2-6,TGTGCCAGCAGCCCAGGGAGGGGGGCTGGGGCCAACGTCCTGACTTTC,CASSPGRGAGANVLTF
-,-,TRBV2,TRBJ1-1,TGTGCCAGCAATCAGGACACTGAAGCTTTCTTT,CASNQDTEAFF
-,-,TRBV2,TRBJ2-3,TGTGCGAACCCCGGAGTTTACGCAGATACGCAGTATTTT,CANPGVYADTQYF
-,once,TRBV5-4,TRBJ2-5,TGTGCCAGCAGCTTGGGGAGGGGGCCTGGAGAGACCCAGTACTTC,CASSLGRGPGETQYF
TRBD1,-,TRBV30,TRBJ2-7,TGTGCCTGGAGCGCGACGACAGGGTTCGCCTACGAGCAGTACTTC,CAWSATTGFAYEQYF
-,-,TRBV7-9,TRBJ2-7,TGTGCCAGCAGCTCCCAGGGGATCGAGCAGTACTTC,CASSSQGIEQYF
TRBD1,-,TRBV7-3,TRBJ2-3,TGTGCCAGCAGCTCGGACAGGGAAAATACGCAGTATTTT,CASSSDRENTQYF
-,-,TRBV9,TRBJ2-1,TGTGCCAGCAGCGGGCCTTTGTATGAGCAGTTCTTC,CASSGPLYEQFF
TRBD2,-,TRBV27,TRBJ2-7,TGTGCCAGCAGTCTTACTAGCGCTGACCACGAGCAGTACTTC,CASSLTSADHEQYF
-,-,TRBV29-1,TRBJ1-3,TGCAGCGTTGAGACGGGGGGGGCCTGGAACTCTGGAAACACCATATATTTT,CSVETGGAWNSGNTIYF
TRBD2,-,TRBV30,TRBJ2-7,TGTGCCGGGACTAGCGGGGGCCACGCCTACGAGCAGTACTTC,CAGTSGGHAYEQYF
-,-,TRBV11-3,TRBJ1-3,TGTGCCAGCAGCTTAGGATCCGGGATAGGAAACACCATATATTTT,CASSLGSGIGNTIYF
TRBD2,-,TRBV6-1,TRBJ2-1,TGTGCCAGCAGTGATACGCCGGGAGGGCCGTTGGGGCAGTTCTTC,CASSDTPGGPLGQFF
-,-,TRBV7-9,TRBJ2-5,TGTGCCAGCAGCTTATTCACGGGGCAAGAGACCCAGTACTTC,CASSLFTGQETQYF
-,-,TRBV30,TRBJ1-1,TGTGCCTGGGCCCCCCTGGGACTTGGGAGCACTGAAGCTTTCTTT,CAWAPLGLGSTEAFF
TRBD1,-,TRBV23-1,TRBJ2-7,TGCGCCAGCAGTCAGTCGACAGGGCCATCCTACGAGCAGTACTTC,CASSQSTGPSYEQYF
-,-,TRBV29-1,TRBJ1-3,TGCAGCGTTGAGGTTTCACTTTACAGGGGAAACACCATATATTTT,CSVEVSLYRGNTIYF
TRBD2,-,TRBV7-8,TRBJ2-6,TGTGCCAGCAGCTTATGGGAGGGGTCGTCAAGCTCTGGGGCCAACGTCCTGACTTTC,CASSLWEGSSSSGANVLTF
-,-,TRBV29-1,TRBJ2-3,TGCAGCGTTGAAAAGCGGGCCGGAAGCACAGATACGCAGTATTTT,CSVEKRAGSTDTQYF
TRBD2,-,TRBV13,TRBJ2-7,TGTGCCAGCAGCTTAGGCCTAACCGGGAGGGTCTCCTACGAGCAGTACTTC,CASSLGLTGRVSYEQYF
-,once,TRBV10-3,TRBJ2-1,TGTGCCATCAGTGGAGAAGGGAGGCGTAATGAGCAGTTCTTC,CAISGEGRRNEQFF
-,-,TRBV23-1,TRBJ1-2,TGCGCCAGCAGTCAAACCCGGGGGGTAGATGGCTACACCTTC,CASSQTRGVDGYTF